This T cell receptor beta chain was found in a study of blood T cell repertoires in COVID-19. This CDR3 has 13 amino acids. CDR1 is MNHNS, CDR2 SASEGT, per germline. Profiled with immunoSEQ multiplex PCR; TCRdb holds only in-frame clones, not every one. The table records around 40,000 clones, about four fifths of them present only once. With respect to this clone: Germline is not matched at one junction end, which may reflect a read error.

The TCR comes from a man aged 65 to 79 with acute or convalescent COVID-19. Sequencing used peripheral blood. J is TRBJ1-2 and V is TRBV6-1; 7 bases align to TRBD1. The CDR3 DNA reads TGTGCCAGCAGGGAAGGGACAGTAGGAGGCTACACCTTC. Translated, it gives CASREGTVGGYTF.